Sequencing of this T cell receptor (beta chain) was carried out in a study of blood T cell repertoires in COVID-19. This CDR3 has 16 amino acids. Germline V gene data show CDR1 as SGHAT and CDR2 as FQNNGV. Trimming stripped 1 base from V and 3 bases from J, with 10 bases between. This clone was detected once. Data came from immunoSEQ multiplex PCR; TCRdb stores just in-frame clones and leaves some out. The profile shows 35,000 to 50,000 clones, around 80% of them singletons. The chain links TRBV11-2 to TRBJ2-6, with D possibly TRBD2 on 6 matching bases. The TCR sequence derives from a man in his 60s in a cohort sampled during active COVID-19. The sequencing sample was made of peripheral blood. CDR3 residues: CASSLGGVYGANVLTF. The DNA of the CDR3 is TGTGCCAGCAGCTTAGGGGGGGTCTATGGGGCCAACGTCCTGACTTTC.